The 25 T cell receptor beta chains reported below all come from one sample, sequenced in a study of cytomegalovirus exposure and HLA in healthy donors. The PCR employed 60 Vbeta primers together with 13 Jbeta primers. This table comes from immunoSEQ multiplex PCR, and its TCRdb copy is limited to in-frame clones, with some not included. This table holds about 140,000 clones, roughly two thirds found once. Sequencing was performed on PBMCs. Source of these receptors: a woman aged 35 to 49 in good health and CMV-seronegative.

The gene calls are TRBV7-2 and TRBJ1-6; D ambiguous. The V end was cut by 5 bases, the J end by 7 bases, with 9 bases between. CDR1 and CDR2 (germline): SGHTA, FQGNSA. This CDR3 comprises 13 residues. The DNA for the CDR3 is TGTGCCAGCAGCCGGGAGTCAAATTCACCCCTCCACTTT. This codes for CASSRESNSPLHF. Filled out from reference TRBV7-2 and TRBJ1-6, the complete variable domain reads GAGVSQSPSNKVTEKGKDVELRCDPISGHTALYWYRQSLGQGLEFLIYFQGNSAPDKSGLPSDRFSAERTGGSVSTLTIQRTQQEDSAVYLCASSRESNSPLHFGNGTRLTVT.

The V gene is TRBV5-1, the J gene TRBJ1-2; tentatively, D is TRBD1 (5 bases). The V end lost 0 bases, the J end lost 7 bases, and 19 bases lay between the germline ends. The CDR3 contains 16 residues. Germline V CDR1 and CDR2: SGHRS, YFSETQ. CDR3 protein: CASSLDGAGSASGYTF. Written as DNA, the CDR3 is TGCGCCAGCAGCTTGGATGGGGCAGGGTCTGCGTCTGGCTACACCTTC.

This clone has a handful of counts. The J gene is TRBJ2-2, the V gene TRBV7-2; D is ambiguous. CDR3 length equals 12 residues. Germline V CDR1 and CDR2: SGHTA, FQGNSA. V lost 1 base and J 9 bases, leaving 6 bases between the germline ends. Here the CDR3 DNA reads TGTGCCAGCAGCTTAGTTTTCAGGGAGCTGTTTTTT. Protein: CASSLVFRELFF.

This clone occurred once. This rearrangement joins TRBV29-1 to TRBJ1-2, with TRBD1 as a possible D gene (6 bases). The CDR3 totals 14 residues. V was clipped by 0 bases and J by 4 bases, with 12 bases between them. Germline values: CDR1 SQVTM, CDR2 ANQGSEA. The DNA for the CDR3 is TGCAGCGTTGAAGATCGGCAGGGGTCCTATGGCTACACCTTC. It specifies CSVEDRQGSYGYTF.

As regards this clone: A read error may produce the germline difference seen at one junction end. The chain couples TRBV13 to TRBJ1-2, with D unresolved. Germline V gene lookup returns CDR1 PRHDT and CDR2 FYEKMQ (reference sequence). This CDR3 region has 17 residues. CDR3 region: CASSLGPDSLSVDGYTF. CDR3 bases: TGTGCCAGCAGCCTAGGTCCCGACTCCTTGAGCGTGGATGGCTACACCTTC.

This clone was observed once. DNA for the CDR3: TGTGCCAGCAGTGAAAGGCGGGATTTCCAGCCCCAGCATTTT. It yields the protein CASSERRDFQPQHF. The chain couples TRBV2 to TRBJ1-5, with D unclear. The CDR3 has 14 amino acids. In germline, CDR1 is SNHLY, CDR2 FYNNEI. Trimming took 2 bases from V and 7 from J, leaving 12 bases between them.

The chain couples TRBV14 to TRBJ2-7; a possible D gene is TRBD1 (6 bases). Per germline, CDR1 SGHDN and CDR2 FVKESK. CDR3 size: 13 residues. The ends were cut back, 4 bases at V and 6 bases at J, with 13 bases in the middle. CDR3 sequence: CASSPSLGGEQYF. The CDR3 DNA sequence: TGTGCCAGCAGCCCGAGCTTAGGGGGCGAGCAGTACTTC.

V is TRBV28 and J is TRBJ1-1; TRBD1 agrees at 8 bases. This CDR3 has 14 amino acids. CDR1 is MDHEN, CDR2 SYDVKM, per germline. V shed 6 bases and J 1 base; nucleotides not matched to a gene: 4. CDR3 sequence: CASSGQGANTEAFF. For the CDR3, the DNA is TGTGCCAGCAGCGGTCAGGGGGCGAACACTGAAGCTTTCTTT.

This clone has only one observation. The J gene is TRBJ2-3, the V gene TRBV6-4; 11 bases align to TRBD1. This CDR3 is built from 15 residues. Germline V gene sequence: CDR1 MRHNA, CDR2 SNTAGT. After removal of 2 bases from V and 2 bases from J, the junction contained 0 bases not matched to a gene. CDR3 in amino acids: CASSDGQGATDTQYF. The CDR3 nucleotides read TGTGCCAGCAGTGACGGACAGGGGGCCACAGATACGCAGTATTTT.

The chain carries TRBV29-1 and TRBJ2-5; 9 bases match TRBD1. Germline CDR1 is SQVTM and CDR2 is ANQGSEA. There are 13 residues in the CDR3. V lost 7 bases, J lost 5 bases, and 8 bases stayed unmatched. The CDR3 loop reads CSEGTGPFETQYF. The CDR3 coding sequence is TGCAGCGAAGGGACAGGGCCTTTCGAGACCCAGTACTTC.

CDR3 residues: CASSQVSPFLDRTNTGELFF. CDR3 bases: TGCGCCAGCAGCCAAGTCTCGCCCTTCTTGGACAGAACGAACACCGGGGAGCTGTTTTTT. The chain combines TRBV4-1 with TRBJ2-2; D is perhaps TRBD1 (6 bases). Germline V gives CDR1 MGHRA, CDR2 YSYEKL. Trimming removed 1 base from V and 0 bases from J, with 21 bases in between. The CDR3 has 20 amino acids.

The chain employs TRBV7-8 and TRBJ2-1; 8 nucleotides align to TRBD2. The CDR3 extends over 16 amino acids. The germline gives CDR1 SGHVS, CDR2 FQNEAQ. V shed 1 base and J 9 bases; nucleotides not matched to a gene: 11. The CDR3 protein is CASSLVGGGPRGEQFF. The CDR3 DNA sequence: TGTGCCAGCAGCTTAGTGGGCGGGGGGCCGCGCGGTGAGCAGTTCTTC.

CDR3 protein: CASSEVGAAPDTEAFF. The CDR3 bases are TGTGCCAGCAGTGAAGTGGGGGCCGCCCCGGACACTGAAGCTTTCTTT. The chain is built from TRBV2 and TRBJ1-1, with a possible D match to TRBD1 (6 bases). Germline V gene data show CDR1 as SNHLY and CDR2 as FYNNEI. The CDR3 length is 16 residues. The V end lost 1 base, the J end lost 3 bases, and 15 bases lay between the germline ends.

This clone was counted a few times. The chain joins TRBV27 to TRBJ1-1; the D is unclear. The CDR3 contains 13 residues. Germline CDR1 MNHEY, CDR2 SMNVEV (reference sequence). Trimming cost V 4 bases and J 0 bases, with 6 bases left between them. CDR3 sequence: CASSYSVNTEAFF. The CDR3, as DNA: TGTGCCAGCAGTTACTCCGTGAACACTGAAGCTTTCTTT.

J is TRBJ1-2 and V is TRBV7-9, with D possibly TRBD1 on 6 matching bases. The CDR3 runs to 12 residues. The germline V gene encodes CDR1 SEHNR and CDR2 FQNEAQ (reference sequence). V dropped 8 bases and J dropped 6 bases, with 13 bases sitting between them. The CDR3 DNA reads TGTGCCAGCTTCTTACAGGGTGATGGCTACACCTTC. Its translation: CASFLQGDGYTF.

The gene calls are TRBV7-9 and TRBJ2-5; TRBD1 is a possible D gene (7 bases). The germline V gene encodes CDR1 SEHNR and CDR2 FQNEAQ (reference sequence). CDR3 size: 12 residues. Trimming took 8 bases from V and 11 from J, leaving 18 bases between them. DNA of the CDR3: TGTGCCAGCTTTCAGGGGGGAAATGAGCAGTACTTC. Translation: CASFQGGNEQYF.

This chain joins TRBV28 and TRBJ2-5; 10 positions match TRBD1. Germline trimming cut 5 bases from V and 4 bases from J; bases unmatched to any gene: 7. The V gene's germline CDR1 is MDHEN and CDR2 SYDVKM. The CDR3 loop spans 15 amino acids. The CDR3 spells CASSTWTGGAETQYF. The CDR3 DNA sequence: TGTGCCAGCAGTACCTGGACAGGGGGGGCAGAGACCCAGTACTTC.

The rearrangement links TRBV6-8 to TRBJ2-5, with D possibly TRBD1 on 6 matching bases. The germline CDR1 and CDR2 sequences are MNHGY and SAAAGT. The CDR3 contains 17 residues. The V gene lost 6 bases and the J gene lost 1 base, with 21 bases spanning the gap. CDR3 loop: CASSRTAHKSSQETQYF. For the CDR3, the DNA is TGTGCCAGCAGCCGGACAGCCCACAAATCCTCCCAAGAGACCCAGTACTTC.

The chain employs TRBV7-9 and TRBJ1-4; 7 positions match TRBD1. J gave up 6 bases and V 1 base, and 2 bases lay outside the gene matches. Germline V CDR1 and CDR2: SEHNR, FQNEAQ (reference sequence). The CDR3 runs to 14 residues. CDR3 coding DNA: TGTGCCAGCAGCTTAGGCACAGGGGATGAAAAACTGTTTTTT. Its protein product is CASSLGTGDEKLFF.

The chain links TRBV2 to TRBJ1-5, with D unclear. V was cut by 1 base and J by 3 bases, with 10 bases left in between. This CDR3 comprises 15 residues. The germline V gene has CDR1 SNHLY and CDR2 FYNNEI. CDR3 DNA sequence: TGTGCCAGCAGTGAAGGTATCGGGGTCAATCAGCCCCAGCATTTT. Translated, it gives CASSEGIGVNQPQHF.

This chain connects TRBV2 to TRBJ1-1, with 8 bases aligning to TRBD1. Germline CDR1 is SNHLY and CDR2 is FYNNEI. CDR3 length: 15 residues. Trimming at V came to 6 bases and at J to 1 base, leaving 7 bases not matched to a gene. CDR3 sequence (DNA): TGTGCCAGCAGAGGACAGGGAAATAGGAACACTGAAGCTTTCTTT. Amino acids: CASRGQGNRNTEAFF.

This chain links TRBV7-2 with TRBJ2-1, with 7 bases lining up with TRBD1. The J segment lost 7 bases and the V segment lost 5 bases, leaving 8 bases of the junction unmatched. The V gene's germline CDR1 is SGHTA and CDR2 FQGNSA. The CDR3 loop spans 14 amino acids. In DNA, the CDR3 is TGTGCCAGCAGCCCGATCGGGACAGATAATGAGCAGTTCTTC. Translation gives CASSPIGTDNEQFF. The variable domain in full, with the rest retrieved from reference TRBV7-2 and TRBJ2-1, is GAGVSQSPSNKVTEKGKDVELRCDPISGHTALYWYRQSLGQGLEFLIYFQGNSAPDKSGLPSDRFSAERTGGSVSTLTIQRTQQEDSAVYLCASSPIGTDNEQFFGPGTRLTVL.

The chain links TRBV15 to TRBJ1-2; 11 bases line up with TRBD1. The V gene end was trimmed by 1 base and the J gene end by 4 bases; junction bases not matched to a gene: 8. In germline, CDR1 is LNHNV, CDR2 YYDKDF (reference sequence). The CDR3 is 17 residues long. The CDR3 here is CATSRAWTGGSAYGYTF. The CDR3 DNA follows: TGTGCCACCAGCAGAGCTTGGACAGGGGGCTCGGCCTATGGCTACACCTTC.

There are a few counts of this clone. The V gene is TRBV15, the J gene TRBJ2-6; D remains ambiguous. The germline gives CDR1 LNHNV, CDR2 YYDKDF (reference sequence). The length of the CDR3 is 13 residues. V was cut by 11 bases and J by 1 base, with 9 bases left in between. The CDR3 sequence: CASGVSGANVLTF. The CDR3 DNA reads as TGTGCCTCTGGAGTTTCTGGGGCCAACGTCCTGACTTTC.

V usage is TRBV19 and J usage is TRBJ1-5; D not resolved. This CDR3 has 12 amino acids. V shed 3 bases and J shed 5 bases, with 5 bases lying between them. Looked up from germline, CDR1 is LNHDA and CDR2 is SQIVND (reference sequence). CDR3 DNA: TGTGCCAGTAGTATGGAGTATCAGCCCCAGCATTTT. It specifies CASSMEYQPQHF.